What follows are 28 T cell receptor beta chains derived from one specimen sequenced in a study of shared clonotypes between healthy human individuals. Libraries were prepared by immunoSEQ multiplex PCR; TCRdb keeps only in-frame clonotypes and omits some of them. The table lists a few hundred thousand clones, 90% to 97% of them singletons. Sequencing input: memory CD8+ T cells sorted from blood. The subset was: CD45RO+ cells pooled with CCR7-negative TemRA cells. These receptors were collected from a man aged 30 to 39 in good health.

This chain uses TRBV30 with TRBJ1-2; 9 positions agree with TRBD1. Germline assignment: CDR1 GTSNPN and CDR2 SVGIG (reference sequence). The CDR3 loop spans 14 amino acids. J gave up 2 bases and V 2 bases, and 3 bases lay outside the gene matches. The CDR3 protein is CAWSPGTGNYGYTF. The DNA for the CDR3 is TGTGCCTGGAGTCCCGGGACAGGGAACTATGGCTACACCTTC. Together with reference TRBV30 and TRBJ1-2, the CDR3 gives the full variable domain: SQTIHQWPATLVQPVGSPLSLECTVEGTSNPNLYWYRQAAGRGLQLLFYSVGIGQISSEVPQNLSASRPQDRQFILSSKKLLLSDSGFYLCAWSPGTGNYGYTFGSGTRLTVV.

The table lists this clone with a count of one. This chain uses TRBV29-1 with TRBJ2-1, with D possibly being TRBD2 (6 bases). Germline V CDR1 and CDR2: SQVTM, ANQGSEA. Trimming stripped 4 bases from V and 0 bases from J, with 10 bases between. The CDR3 is made up of 14 amino acids. CDR3 amino acids: CSVGHGSSYNEQFF. The DNA for the CDR3 is TGCAGCGTTGGACACGGGAGCTCCTACAATGAGCAGTTCTTC.

This rearrangement joins TRBV7-2 to TRBJ1-2; 10 bases are a match to TRBD1. The V gene end was trimmed by 5 bases and the J gene end by 3 bases; junction bases not matched to a gene: 6. This CDR3 comprises 15 residues. In germline, CDR1 is SGHTA, CDR2 FQGNSA. CDR3 sequence (DNA): TGTGCCAGCAGCCTACGGACAGGGGGATACTATGGCTACACCTTC. Translating gives CASSLRTGGYYGYTF.

This sequence joins TRBV6-5 and TRBJ2-1; no clear D. CDR3 length equals 11 residues. Trimming stripped 7 bases from V and 4 bases from J, with 5 bases between. CDR1 is MNHEY and CDR2 is SVGAGI in the germline V gene. In DNA, the CDR3 is TGTGCCAGCACGGAATACAATGAGCAGTTCTTC. It translates to CASTEYNEQFF.

The gene calls are TRBV7-3 and TRBJ2-1; 10 nucleotides align to TRBD2. Germline values: CDR1 SGHTA, CDR2 FQGTGA. This CDR3 has 16 residues. V dropped 4 bases and J dropped 6; count of bases not matched to a gene: 9. The chain's CDR3 is CASSSTAGGPLNEQFF. CDR3 sequence (DNA): TGTGCCAGCAGCTCCACAGCGGGAGGGCCCCTCAATGAGCAGTTCTTC.

This chain links TRBV4-1 with TRBJ2-1, with D unclear. The CDR3 runs to 16 residues. CDR1 and CDR2 from the germline V gene are MGHRA and YSYEKL. Trimming stripped 4 bases from V and 0 bases from J, with 13 bases between. The CDR3 nucleotides read TGCGCCAGCAGCCTACAGATGGTCTTCTCCTACAATGAGCAGTTCTTC. This translates into CASSLQMVFSYNEQFF.

About this clone: The same CDR3 also results from other DNA sequences found in this sample. The chain combines TRBV25-1 with TRBJ2-7, with 12 bases fitting TRBD1. The CDR3 has 16 residues. After removal of 6 bases from V and 7 bases from J, the junction contained 13 bases not matched to a gene. Germline V CDR1 and CDR2: MGHDK, SYGVNS. Here the CDR3 reads CASSEERDRGRTEQYF. The CDR3 DNA reads as TGTGCCAGCAGCGAGGAGCGGGACAGGGGGCGGACGGAGCAGTACTTC.

The table lists this clone with a count of one. The chain carries TRBV28 and TRBJ1-1, with 11 positions matching TRBD1. Germline V gene lookup returns CDR1 MDHEN and CDR2 SYDVKM. This CDR3 is built from 15 residues. V lost 6 bases to trimming and J lost 0 bases; unmatched junction nucleotides: 3. The DNA of the CDR3 is TGTGCCAGCAGAAAGGGACAGGGGGTGAACACTGAAGCTTTCTTT. The encoded protein is CASRKGQGVNTEAFF.

The V gene is TRBV13, the J gene TRBJ1-3; 10 nucleotides agree with TRBD1. The CDR3 has 16 amino acids. The germline gives CDR1 PRHDT, CDR2 FYEKMQ (reference sequence). J was trimmed by 5 bases and V by 5 bases; bases with no gene match: 9. CDR3 loop: CASSQNWTGGRNTIYF. CDR3 nucleotide sequence: TGTGCCAGCAGCCAAAACTGGACAGGGGGGCGAAACACCATATATTTT.

The genes are TRBV28 and TRBJ1-5; D possibly corresponds to TRBD1 (6 bases). In germline, CDR1 is MDHEN, CDR2 SYDVKM. This CDR3 is built from 15 residues. V lost 2 bases to trimming and J lost 9 bases, with 17 bases between them. CDR3 in amino acids: CASSLSGQLGRPQHF. CDR3 sequence (DNA): TGTGCCAGCAGTTTAAGCGGACAGCTCGGCCGGCCCCAGCATTTT. The full variable domain, its missing parts supplied by reference TRBV28 and TRBJ1-5, is DVKVTQSSRYLVKRTGEKVFLECVQDMDHENMFWYRQDPGLGLRLIYFSYDVKMKEKGDIPEGYSVSREKKERFSLILESASTNQTSMYLCASSLSGQLGRPQHFGDGTRLSIL.

For this clone: Different DNA sequences within this sample yield the same CDR3. The chain's CDR3 is CASSIQGETQYF. The CDR3 nucleotides read TGTGCCAGTAGTATACAGGGAGAGACCCAGTACTTC. The chain links TRBV19 to TRBJ2-5, with D perhaps matching TRBD1 (5 bases). V dropped 2 bases and J dropped 4 bases, with 5 bases sitting between them. Germline CDR1 reads LNHDA; CDR2 reads SQIVND (reference sequence). The CDR3 is 12 amino acids. The variable domain in full, completed from reference TRBV19 and TRBJ2-5, reads DGGITQSPKYLFRKEGQNVTLSCEQNLNHDAMYWYRQDPGQGLRLIYYSQIVNDFQKGDIAEGYSVSREKKESFPLTVTSAQKNPTAFYLCASSIQGETQYFGPGTRLLVL.

The chain uses TRBV14 and TRBJ1-2; perhaps TRBD1 as D (6 bases). Germline V gives CDR1 SGHDN, CDR2 FVKESK. V dropped 0 bases and J dropped 7 bases, with 15 bases sitting between them. CDR3 length equals 15 residues. Here the CDR3 reads CASSQDGGLLGGYTF. The CDR3 DNA follows: TGTGCCAGCAGCCAAGACGGGGGGCTCTTGGGTGGCTACACCTTC.

This chain links TRBV29-1 with TRBJ2-2; TRBD2 is a possible D gene (5 bases). Between the trimmed V and J ends, which lost 4 bases and 6 bases, there was a span of 9 bases. This CDR3 is 12 amino acids long. Germline assignment: CDR1 SQVTM and CDR2 ANQGSEA. DNA for the CDR3: TGCAGCGTTGCGGGGTCTCCCGGGGAGCTGTTTTTT. Translating gives CSVAGSPGELFF.

The chain combines TRBV20-1 with TRBJ2-7; D is uncertain. V was shortened by 6 bases and J by 5 bases, with 8 bases between the two germline ends. Germline V gives CDR1 DFQATT, CDR2 SNEGSKA (reference sequence). The CDR3 runs to 10 residues. CDR3 bases: TGCAGTGCGTTAGGGAACGAGCAGTACTTC. Its protein product is CSALGNEQYF.

This chain uses TRBV5-6 with TRBJ1-3; D remains unclear. Germline-derived CDR1 and CDR2 are SGHDT and YYEEEE. V was cut by 1 base and J by 4 bases, with 9 bases left in between. The CDR3 length is 14 residues. The CDR3 coding sequence is TGTGCCAGCAGCTTGTGGGGAACAGGAAACACCATATATTTT. It codes for CASSLWGTGNTIYF.

The rearrangement links TRBV5-1 to TRBJ2-5; a possible D gene is TRBD1 (6 bases). The germline V and J ends were trimmed by 4 bases and 1 base, with 11 bases remaining between them. Germline V gene lookup returns CDR1 SGHRS and CDR2 YFSETQ. CDR3 length: 14 residues. CDR3 residues: CASSPTGFQETQYF. CDR3 bases: TGCGCCAGCAGCCCCACAGGGTTCCAAGAGACCCAGTACTTC. The complete variable domain, with remaining parts taken from reference TRBV5-1 and TRBJ2-5, reads KAGVTQTPRYLIKTRGQQVTLSCSPISGHRSVSWYQQTPGQGLQFLFEYFSETQRNKGNFPGRFSGRQFSNSRSEMNVSTLELGDSALYLCASSPTGFQETQYFGPGTRLLVL.

CDR3 nucleotide sequence: TGTGCCAGCAGTACTCGGGGGCGCGACTATGGCTACACCTTC. As protein: CASSTRGRDYGYTF. V and J are TRBV2 and TRBJ1-2; TRBD1 might be the D (6 bases). The CDR3 has 14 residues. CDR1 SNHLY and CDR2 FYNNEI come from the germline V gene. Between the trimmed V and J ends, which lost 5 bases and 3 bases, there was a span of 13 bases.

V usage is TRBV7-6 and J usage is TRBJ2-1; D is unclear. The V end lost 2 bases, the J end lost 2 bases, and 7 bases lay between the germline ends. The germline gives CDR1 SGHVS, CDR2 FNYEAQ. This CDR3 spans 14 amino acids. CDR3 nucleotide sequence: TGTGCCAGCAGCTTAAGGGCGGCCTACAATGAGCAGTTCTTC. Protein sequence: CASSLRAAYNEQFF.

The rearrangement uses TRBV25-1 and TRBJ2-1; D may be TRBD1 or TRBD2 (6 bases each). There are 15 residues in the CDR3. Germline V CDR1 and CDR2: MGHDK, SYGVNS. Trimming cost V 3 bases and J 8 bases, with 17 bases left between them. The CDR3 nucleotides are TGTGCCAGCAGTGACGGGGGCCTATACATCGATGAGCAGTTCTTC. Its translation is CASSDGGLYIDEQFF.

The rearrangement joins TRBV2 to TRBJ2-3, with 9 bases aligning to TRBD2. Per the germline V gene, CDR1 is SNHLY and CDR2 is FYNNEI. The CDR3 covers 11 residues. Losses at the gene ends were 7 bases for V and 10 bases for J; bases not matched to a gene: 3. The CDR3 region is CASKAGGPQYF. Written as DNA, the CDR3 is TGTGCCAGCAAGGCGGGAGGGCCGCAGTATTTT.

The chain uses TRBV7-9 and TRBJ1-3, with D possibly matching TRBD1 (5 bases). This CDR3 contains 14 residues. Germline values: CDR1 SEHNR, CDR2 FQNEAQ (reference sequence). Trimming removed 2 bases at V and 2 bases at J, with 7 bases between. CDR3 bases: TGTGCCAGCAGCTTAATGGGGGCTGGAAACACCATATATTTT. Amino acids: CASSLMGAGNTIYF.

V and J are TRBV6-1 and TRBJ1-6; D not resolved. This CDR3 has 15 residues. CDR1 and CDR2 (germline): MNHNS, SASEGT. The V gene lost 3 bases and the J gene lost 5 bases, with 11 bases spanning the gap. The CDR3 region is CASSDNGPHNSPLHF. CDR3 sequence (DNA): TGTGCCAGCAGTGATAACGGACCTCATAATTCACCCCTCCACTTT.

Points on this clone: Germline and junction disagree at one end, which may indicate a read error. The chain recombines TRBV4-2 with TRBJ2-1; weak D call: TRBD2 (5 bases). The CDR3 is made up of 13 amino acids. From germline, CDR1 is LGHNA and CDR2 YNFKEQ. CDR3 in DNA: TGTGCCAGCACCCAAGGGAGAGACAATGAGCAGTTCTTC. This gives the protein CASTQGRDNEQFF.

The chain has TRBV6-1 and TRBJ1-3; the D is unclear. V dropped 7 bases and J dropped 0 bases, with 10 bases sitting between them. This CDR3 comprises 14 residues. The germline V gene has CDR1 MNHNS and CDR2 SASEGT. The CDR3 region is CASNRLSSGNTIYF. The CDR3 bases are TGTGCCAGCAATAGGCTCAGCTCTGGAAACACCATATATTTT.

The chain employs TRBV7-9 and TRBJ2-7, with 9 bases identical to TRBD1. J lost 4 bases, V lost 5 bases, and 9 bases had no gene match. Germline CDR1 is SEHNR and CDR2 is FQNEAQ (reference sequence). The CDR3 has 15 residues. CDR3: CASSLITGGAYEQYF. The CDR3 DNA reads as TGTGCCAGCAGCCTTATTACAGGGGGCGCATACGAGCAGTACTTC.

The chain carries TRBV10-3 and TRBJ1-2, with unresolved D. The germline CDR1 and CDR2 sequences are ENHRY and SYGVKD. CDR3 size: 14 residues. Trimming removed 0 bases at V and 4 bases at J, with 9 bases between. CDR3 sequence: CAISESREAYGYTF. The CDR3 DNA reads as TGTGCCATCAGTGAGTCAAGGGAGGCCTATGGCTACACCTTC.

This chain joins TRBV7-9 and TRBJ1-5; TRBD1 matches 10 bases. The CDR3 contains 13 residues. With V trimmed by 6 bases and J by 7 bases, 3 bases remained unmatched. Germline values: CDR1 SEHNR, CDR2 FQNEAQ (reference sequence). The CDR3 sequence is CASSGTGEQPQHF. The CDR3 DNA sequence: TGTGCCAGCAGTGGGACAGGGGAACAGCCCCAGCATTTT.

The chain links TRBV28 to TRBJ1-5; D not certain. The V end lost 7 bases, the J end lost 1 base, and 8 bases lay between the germline ends. Germline-derived CDR1 and CDR2 are MDHEN and SYDVKM. The CDR3 runs to 13 residues. The CDR3 region has the DNA TGTGCCAGCACCCTGAGGAGCAATCAGCCCCAGCATTTT. Its translation: CASTLRSNQPQHF.